This T cell receptor (beta chain) is drawn from a study of human T cells and chemical hapten exposure. As for the study in general: There were weekly diphenylcyclopropenone doses to the scalp for patients throughout the roughly 23-week study.

This clonotype was observed many times. The CDR3 contains 14 residues. Trimming removed 4 bases at V and 0 bases at J, with 11 bases between. Germline-derived CDR1 and CDR2 are SGDLS and YYNGEE. Time point denoted: patch test 1, 2 weeks after DPC sensitization. Treatment defined: therapeutic diphenylcyclopropenone sensitization with weekly scalp DPC. The study used a library that attached unique molecular identifiers to individual cDNA molecules. In TCRdb, the RACE reads were re-called with MiXCR into one record per CDR3 protein. The data contain around 380,000 distinct CDR3 sequences, 4.8% of them singletons.

The sequences come from whole blood, collected in connection with sensitization to the hapten diphenylcyclopropenone (DPC). The rearrangement links TRBV9 to TRBJ2-7, with TRBD1 as a possible D gene (5 bases). The sequence was collected from a woman in her forties or fifties with alopecia areata. Some clones in this sample may be carry-over from other donors' samples. CDR3 DNA: TGTGCCAGCAGCTTACAGGTATCCTCCTACGAGCAGTACTTC. Residues: CASSLQVSSYEQYF.